The entry below describes one TCR beta chain. This entry belongs to a study of blood T cell repertoires in COVID-19. The overall study: Samples representing acute and convalescent COVID-19 were sourced from the United States, Italy and Spain. T cells, B-cell-depleted T cells, or PBMCs provided the cDNA or gDNA that served as material.

Original analysis: Amplification from reference gene primers served as the basis for estimated nucleated cell counts. The data were produced by immunoSEQ multiplex PCR, yet TCRdb's version contains in-frame clones alone and is incomplete. V and J calls and clone size are copied from that table; D and trimming were computed from the DNA. The repertoire holds around 64,000 clones, with around 86% as singletons. The CDR3 is 14 residues long. V was trimmed by 4 bases and J by 1 base, leaving 10 bases between them. Per the germline V gene, CDR1 is MNHEY and CDR2 is SVGAGI. Material: peripheral blood. The receptor was derived from a woman younger than 35 with acute or convalescent COVID-19. The chain has TRBV6-5 and TRBJ1-1, with D hard to call. CDR3 sequence reads: CASSFGPSNTEAFF. The CDR3 nucleotides are TGTGCCAGCAGTTTTGGCCCGTCGAACACTGAAGCTTTCTTT.